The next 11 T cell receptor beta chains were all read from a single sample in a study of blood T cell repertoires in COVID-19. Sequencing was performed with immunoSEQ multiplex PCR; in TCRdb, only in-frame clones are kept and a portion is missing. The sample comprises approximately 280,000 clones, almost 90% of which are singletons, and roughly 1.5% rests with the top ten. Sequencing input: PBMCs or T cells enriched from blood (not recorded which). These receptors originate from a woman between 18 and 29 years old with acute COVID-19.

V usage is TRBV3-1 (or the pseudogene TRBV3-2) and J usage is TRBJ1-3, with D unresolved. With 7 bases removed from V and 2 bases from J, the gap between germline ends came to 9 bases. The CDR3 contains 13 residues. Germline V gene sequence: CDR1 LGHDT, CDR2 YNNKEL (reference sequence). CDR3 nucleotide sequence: TGTGCCAGCAAGACTAACGCTGGAAACACCATATATTTT. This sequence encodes CASKTNAGNTIYF.

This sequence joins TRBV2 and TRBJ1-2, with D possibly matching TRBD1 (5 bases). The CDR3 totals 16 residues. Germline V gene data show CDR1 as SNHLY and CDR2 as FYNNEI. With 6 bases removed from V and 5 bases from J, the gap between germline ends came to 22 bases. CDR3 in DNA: TGTGCCAGCAGGGCCCTAGACAGAAGTTGGGGATATGGCTACACCTTC. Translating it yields CASRALDRSWGYGYTF. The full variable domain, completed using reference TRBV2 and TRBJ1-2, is EPEVTQTPSHQVTQMGQEVILRCVPISNHLYFYWYRQILGQKVEFLVSFYNNEISEKSEIFDDQFSVERPDGSNFTLKIRSTKLEDSAMYFCASRALDRSWGYGYTFGSGTRLTVV.

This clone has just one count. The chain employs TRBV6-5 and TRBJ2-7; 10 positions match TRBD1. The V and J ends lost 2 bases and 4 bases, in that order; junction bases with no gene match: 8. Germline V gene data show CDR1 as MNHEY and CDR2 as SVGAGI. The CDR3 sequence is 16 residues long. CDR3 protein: CASSYRLGDRGYEQYF. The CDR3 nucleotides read TGTGCCAGCAGTTACCGACTCGGGGACAGGGGTTACGAGCAGTACTTC.

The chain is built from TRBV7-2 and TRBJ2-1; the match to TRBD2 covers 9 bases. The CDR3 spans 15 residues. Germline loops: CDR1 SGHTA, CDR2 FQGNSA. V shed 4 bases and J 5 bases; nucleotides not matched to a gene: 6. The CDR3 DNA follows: TGTGCCAGCAGCTCCCCCAGCGGGGGGAACAATGAGCAGTTCTTC. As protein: CASSSPSGGNNEQFF.

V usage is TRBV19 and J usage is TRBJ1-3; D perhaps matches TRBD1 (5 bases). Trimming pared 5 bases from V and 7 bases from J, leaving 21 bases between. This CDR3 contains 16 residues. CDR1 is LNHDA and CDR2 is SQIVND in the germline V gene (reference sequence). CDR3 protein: CASSLPQQELGNTIYF. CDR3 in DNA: TGTGCCAGTAGTTTGCCTCAACAGGAGCTTGGTAACACCATATATTTT.

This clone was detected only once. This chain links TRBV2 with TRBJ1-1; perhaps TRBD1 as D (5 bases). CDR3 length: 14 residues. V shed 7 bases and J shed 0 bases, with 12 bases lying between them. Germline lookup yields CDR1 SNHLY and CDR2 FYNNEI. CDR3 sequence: CASTRQSMNTEAFF. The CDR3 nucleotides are TGTGCCAGCACTCGACAGTCCATGAACACTGAAGCTTTCTTT.

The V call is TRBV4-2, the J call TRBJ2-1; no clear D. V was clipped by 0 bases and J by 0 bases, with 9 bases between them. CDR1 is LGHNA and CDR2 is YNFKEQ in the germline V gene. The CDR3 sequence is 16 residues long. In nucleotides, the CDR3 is TGTGCCAGCAGCCAAGAACTAACGGTCTCCTACAATGAGCAGTTCTTC. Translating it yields CASSQELTVSYNEQFF.

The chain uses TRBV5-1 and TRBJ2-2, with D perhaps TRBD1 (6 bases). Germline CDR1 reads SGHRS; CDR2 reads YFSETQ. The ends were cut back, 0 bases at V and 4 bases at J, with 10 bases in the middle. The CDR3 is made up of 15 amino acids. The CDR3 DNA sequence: TGCGCCAGCAGCTTGGCGAGCAGGGGCACCGGGGAGCTGTTTTTT. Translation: CASSLASRGTGELFF.

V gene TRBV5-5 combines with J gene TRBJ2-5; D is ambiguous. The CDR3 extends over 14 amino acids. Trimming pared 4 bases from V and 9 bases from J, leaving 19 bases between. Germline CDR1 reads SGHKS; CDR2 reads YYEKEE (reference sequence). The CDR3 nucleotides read TGTGCCAGCAGCCCCGAGACTGGCCCCGTGGCCCAGTACTTC. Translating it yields CASSPETGPVAQYF.

CDR3 sequence (DNA): TGTGCCATCAGTCCAGCTAGCGGCAATAATGAGCAGTTCTTC. Encoded protein: CAISPASGNNEQFF. This sequence joins TRBV10-3 and TRBJ2-1; 7 positions agree with TRBD2. J lost 7 bases, V lost 5 bases, and 8 bases had no gene match. Germline CDR1 ENHRY, CDR2 SYGVKD. CDR3 length: 14 residues.

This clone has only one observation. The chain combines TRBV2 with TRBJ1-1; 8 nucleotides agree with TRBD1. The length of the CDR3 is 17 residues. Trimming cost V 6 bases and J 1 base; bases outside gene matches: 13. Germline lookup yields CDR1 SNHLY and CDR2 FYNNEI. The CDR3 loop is CASRAFWDRFTNTEAFF. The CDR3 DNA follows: TGTGCCAGCAGGGCCTTTTGGGACAGGTTTACGAACACTGAAGCTTTCTTT.